The 15 T cell receptor beta chains reported below all come from one sample, sequenced in a study of blood T cell repertoires in COVID-19. Repertoires were generated with immunoSEQ multiplex PCR, while TCRdb's copy carries only in-frame clones and drops some. There are approximately 220,000 clones in the sample; about 86% occur only once, and over 2.5% lies in the top ten. Material for sequencing was peripheral blood. The receptor set was obtained from a woman in her 30s who had recovered from COVID-19.

The genes are TRBV5-4 and TRBJ1-1, with D perhaps matching TRBD1 (5 bases). Germline V gene lookup returns CDR1 SGHNT and CDR2 YYREEE (reference sequence). The length of the CDR3 is 15 residues. With 4 bases removed from V and 1 base from J, the gap between germline ends came to 14 bases. The CDR3 sequence: CASSLATAGNTEAFF. CDR3 bases: TGTGCCAGCAGCCTAGCGACAGCGGGGAACACTGAAGCTTTCTTT.

This chain joins TRBV4-2 and TRBJ1-4; a possible D gene is TRBD1 (5 bases). Deletions cut 8 bases from V and 8 bases from J, with 18 bases between. The CDR3 loop spans 14 amino acids. Germline V gene data show CDR1 as LGHNA and CDR2 as YNFKEQ. This chain's CDR3 is CASRVQGELEKLFF. The CDR3 DNA follows: TGTGCCAGCCGTGTGCAGGGTGAGCTAGAAAAACTGTTTTTT.

In its sample, this clone was seen a few times. The rearrangement joins TRBV3-1 (or the pseudogene TRBV3-2) to TRBJ2-1; tentatively, D is TRBD2 (5 bases). The V gene's germline CDR1 is LGHDT and CDR2 YNNKEL (reference sequence). V gave up 3 bases and J gave up 5 bases, with 14 bases separating them. This CDR3 is built from 15 residues. The CDR3 DNA is TGTGCCAGCAGCCAGGACCAGCGGCGCGACAATGAGCAGTTCTTC. Translation: CASSQDQRRDNEQFF.

The V call is TRBV27, the J call TRBJ2-7; 10 bases map to TRBD1. The V and J ends lost 6 bases and 5 bases, in that order; junction bases with no gene match: 10. The CDR3 covers 15 residues. Germline CDR1 and CDR2: MNHEY and SMNVEV (reference sequence). The CDR3 DNA sequence: TGTGCCAGCAGCCAAACCCGGGACAGGGGCCACGAGCAGTACTTC. The encoded protein is CASSQTRDRGHEQYF.

Note on this clone: Just one base apart from a much larger clone, this may be a read error. This same CDR3 is encoded by further DNA sequences in the sample. The chain has TRBV28 and TRBJ2-3, with TRBD2 identical over 11 bases. V trimming: 6 bases; J trimming: 3 bases; junction bases outside the gene matches: 5. Germline V gives CDR1 MDHEN, CDR2 SYDVKM. The length of the CDR3 is 15 residues. The CDR3 spells CASSPRLAGTDTQYF. CDR3 DNA sequence: TGTGCCAGCAGCCCGAGACTAGCGGGAACAGATACGCAGTATTTT.

The chain links TRBV5-1 to TRBJ2-5; D is uncertain. CDR1 is SGHRS and CDR2 is YFSETQ in the germline V gene. The CDR3 runs 14 residues. Trimming removed 0 bases from V and 5 bases from J, with 11 bases in between. CDR3 nucleotides: TGCGCCAGCAGCTTGGAGCCAAACCGGGAGACCCAGTACTTC. This codes for CASSLEPNRETQYF.

Points on this clone: Other nucleotide sequences in the sample specify the same CDR3. V is TRBV5-5 and J is TRBJ1-1, with 8 nucleotides matching TRBD1. Looked up from germline, CDR1 is SGHKS and CDR2 is YYEKEE (reference sequence). This CDR3 region has 14 residues. Trimming took 0 bases from V and 8 from J; bases not matched to a gene: 6. The CDR3 loop is CASSLAGQEVEAFF. The CDR3 DNA is TGTGCCAGCAGCTTGGCGGGACAGGAGGTCGAAGCTTTCTTT. Drawing the rest from reference TRBV5-5 and TRBJ1-1, the complete variable domain is DAGVTQSPTHLIKTRGQQVTLRCSPISGHKSVSWYQQVLGQGPQFIFQYYEKEERGRGNFPDRFSARQFPNYSSELNVNALLLGDSALYLCASSLAGQEVEAFFGQGTRLTVV.

The V and J genes are TRBV10-1 and TRBJ1-1; D is perhaps TRBD1 (5 bases). The germline V gene has CDR1 WNHNN and CDR2 SYGVQD (reference sequence). The germline V and J ends were trimmed by 1 base and 8 bases, with 17 bases remaining between them. The CDR3 is 15 amino acids. The CDR3 sequence is CASSEYIGPGLEAFF. CDR3 in DNA: TGCGCCAGCAGTGAGTATATAGGACCGGGACTCGAAGCTTTCTTT.

The chain employs TRBV28 and TRBJ2-1, with 14 bases aligning to TRBD2. Germline V lookup: CDR1 MDHEN, CDR2 SYDVKM. J was trimmed by 6 bases and V by 6 bases; bases with no gene match: 4. The CDR3 is made up of 15 amino acids. The CDR3 coding sequence is TGTGCCAGCAGGGGGACTAGCGGGAGTCTCAATGAGCAGTTCTTC. Translation gives CASRGTSGSLNEQFF.

This clone has only a few counts. This chain joins TRBV5-1 and TRBJ2-1; D might be TRBD1 (5 bases). The V gene's germline CDR1 is SGHRS and CDR2 YFSETQ. The CDR3 loop spans 13 amino acids. Trimming removed 5 bases from V and 5 bases from J, with 11 bases in between. CDR3 DNA: TGCGCCAGCAGATCTCAGGGCCACAATGAGCAGTTCTTC. Translated, it gives CASRSQGHNEQFF.

The chain employs TRBV7-3 and TRBJ2-1; 7 bases fit TRBD1. Losses at the gene ends were 1 base for V and 3 bases for J; bases not matched to a gene: 12. Germline V gene sequence: CDR1 SGHTA, CDR2 FQGTGA. The CDR3 runs to 18 residues. Here the CDR3 reads CASSLKGAELPIYNEQFF. CDR3 bases: TGTGCCAGCAGCTTAAAGGGGGCGGAACTACCGATCTACAATGAGCAGTTCTTC. The entire variable domain, with the rest obtained from reference TRBV7-3 and TRBJ2-1, is as follows: GAGVSQTPSNKVTEKGKYVELRCDPISGHTALYWYRQSLGQGPEFLIYFQGTGAADDSGLPNDRFFAVRPEGSVSTLKIQRTERGDSAVYLCASSLKGAELPIYNEQFFGPGTRLTVL.

The rearrangement uses TRBV7-8 and TRBJ2-1; 11 bases map to TRBD2. This CDR3 has 16 amino acids. V lost 3 bases to trimming and J lost 6 bases; unmatched junction nucleotides: 7. Germline CDR1 is SGHVS and CDR2 is FQNEAQ. The DNA of the CDR3 is TGTGCCAGCAGCTTTACACTAGCGGGAGTCGCCAATGAGCAGTTCTTC. Translated: CASSFTLAGVANEQFF.

This chain connects TRBV11-2 to TRBJ1-1; no definite D call. V was trimmed by 1 base and J by 2 bases, leaving 8 bases between them. CDR3 length: 14 amino acids. Germline V gene data show CDR1 as SGHAT and CDR2 as FQNNGV. The CDR3 bases are TGTGCCAGCAGCTTAGCACTCTCTAACACTGAAGCTTTCTTT. This translates into CASSLALSNTEAFF.

The genes are TRBV4-1 and TRBJ1-1, with D possibly being TRBD1 (6 bases). This CDR3 contains 13 residues. CDR1 is MGHRA and CDR2 is YSYEKL in the germline V gene. Trimming took 4 bases from V and 7 from J, leaving 13 bases between them. In DNA form, the CDR3 reads TGCGCCAGCAGCCCTAAGGGACAAAGTGAAGCTTTCTTT. This encodes CASSPKGQSEAFF.

CDR3 region: CASSLEAGNTDTQYF. CDR3 DNA: TGCGCCAGCAGCTTGGAGGCGGGAAACACAGATACGCAGTATTTT. The chain is built from TRBV5-1 and TRBJ2-3, with a weak D call TRBD2 (6 bases). The length of the CDR3 is 15 residues. From germline, CDR1 is SGHRS and CDR2 YFSETQ. V lost 0 bases and J lost 2, with 10 bases in between. The variable domain in full, completed from reference TRBV5-1 and TRBJ2-3, reads KAGVTQTPRYLIKTRGQQVTLSCSPISGHRSVSWYQQTPGQGLQFLFEYFSETQRNKGNFPGRFSGRQFSNSRSEMNVSTLELGDSALYLCASSLEAGNTDTQYFGPGTRLTVL.